Listed below are T cell receptor beta chains from one sample, sequenced in a study of shared clonotypes between healthy human individuals. Clones were sequenced by immunoSEQ multiplex PCR, and TCRdb holds only the in-frame ones, with some missing. This table holds about 820,000 clones, approximately 92% found once. The sequenced material came from naive CD8+ T cells sorted from blood. These receptors originate from a man between 25 and 39 years old in good health. The CDR3 runs from the conserved cysteine through the conserved F or W. Rows give clone size only sometimes, using once, few, many, or a class for an expanded clone.

clone size: NA
CDR3 length: 13
V gene: TRBV28
J gene: TRBJ1-5
CDR3 protein: CASSLAGDQPQHF

clone size: once
CDR3 length: 16
V gene: TRBV15
J gene: TRBJ2-2
CDR3 protein: CATSREAATHTGELFF

clone size: NA
CDR3 length: 15
V gene: TRBV28
J gene: TRBJ2-3
CDR3 protein: CASSWTGANTDTQYF

clone size: NA
CDR3 length: 14
V gene: TRBV2
J gene: TRBJ2-5
CDR3 protein: CASRGTGLLETQYF

clone size: NA
CDR3 length: 12
V gene: TRBV28
J gene: TRBJ2-7
CDR3 protein: CASSGGSYEQYF

clone size: NA
CDR3 length: 14
V gene: TRBV29-1
J gene: TRBJ2-2
CDR3 protein: CSVPLGTNTGELFF

clone size: NA
CDR3 length: 15
V gene: TRBV11-2
J gene: TRBJ2-7
CDR3 protein: CASSWFRGESYEQYF

clone size: NA
CDR3 length: 15
V gene: TRBV14
J gene: TRBJ2-5
CDR3 protein: CASSQYVVRVETQYF

clone size: NA
CDR3 length: 13
V gene: TRBV15
J gene: TRBJ2-7
CDR3 protein: CATSRWLADEQYF

clone size: NA
CDR3 length: 13
V gene: TRBV7-9
J gene: TRBJ2-1
CDR3 protein: CASTLPEGNEQFF

clone size: NA
CDR3 length: 15
V gene: TRBV13
J gene: TRBJ2-1
CDR3 protein: CASSQGTSGYNEQFF

clone size: once
CDR3 length: 17
V gene: TRBV11-2
J gene: TRBJ2-7
CDR3 protein: CASSEGTGGTSGAEQYF

clone size: NA
CDR3 length: 17
V gene: TRBV13
J gene: TRBJ2-7
CDR3 protein: CASSLGGQGAYSYEQYF

clone size: NA
CDR3 length: 14
V gene: TRBV29-1
J gene: TRBJ1-3
CDR3 protein: CSVPGEDAGNTIYF

clone size: NA
CDR3 length: 10
V gene: TRBV2
J gene: TRBJ2-7
CDR3 protein: CASAGGEQYF

clone size: NA
CDR3 length: 14
V gene: TRBV14
J gene: TRBJ1-2
CDR3 protein: CASSQDDRAYGYTF

clone size: NA
CDR3 length: 13
V gene: TRBV6-5
J gene: TRBJ2-2
CDR3 protein: CASSLPGSGELFF

clone size: NA
CDR3 length: 15
V gene: TRBV10-3
J gene: TRBJ2-5
CDR3 protein: CAISEGVRREETQYF

clone size: NA
CDR3 length: 19
V gene: TRBV28
J gene: TRBJ2-3
CDR3 protein: CASSSERTSGRGPTDTQYF